Shown below are 27 T cell receptor beta chains from a single sample sequenced in a study of T-cell memory formation after mild COVID-19. One entry per CDR3 protein, called by TCRdb with MiXCR from the 5' RACE reads. The sample yields approximately 490,000 distinct CDR3 sequences, about a fifth seen once. Sequences were obtained from PBMCs or a T cell subset sorted from them (not recorded which). The source is an adult woman who had mild COVID-19 (a few samples of this study predate the infection). Cell type and time point are not known.

A remark on this clonotype: Sequence at one end of the junction differs from germline and may be a read error. The CDR3 DNA reads TGTGCCAGCAGCCTACAGGGGGAGGGCACTGAAGATTTCTTT. It encodes CASSLQGEGTEDFF. The rearrangement uses TRBV27 and TRBJ1-1; 8 positions agree with TRBD1. Germline loops: CDR1 MNHEY, CDR2 SMNVEV (reference sequence). This CDR3 has 14 residues.

This clonotype was seen ten or more times. The chain joins TRBV7-6 to TRBJ2-1; TRBD2 is a possible D gene (5 bases). This CDR3 contains 15 residues. The V gene lost 3 bases and the J gene lost 0 bases, with 9 bases spanning the gap. CDR1 and CDR2 (germline): SGHVS, FNYEAQ. The CDR3 sequence is CASSFGIGSYNEQFF. Written as DNA, the CDR3 is TGTGCCAGCAGCTTCGGGATCGGCTCCTACAATGAGCAGTTCTTC.

V gene TRBV6-6 combines with J gene TRBJ1-1, with TRBD1 matching over 7 bases. The CDR3 has 14 residues. The V and J ends lost 7 bases and 4 bases, in that order; junction bases with no gene match: 9. CDR1 is MNHNY, CDR2 SVGAGI, per germline (reference sequence). CDR3 DNA: TGTGCCAGCACGTATCAGACAGGGACCACTGAAGCTTTCTTT. Translated: CASTYQTGTTEAFF.

In its sample, this clonotype was seen a few times. CDR3 nucleotide sequence: TGTGCCAGCAGCTTGGAGGGGAACAATGAGCAGTTCTTC. Translated, it gives CASSLEGNNEQFF. The chain is built from TRBV5-5 and TRBJ2-1, with a tentative D call TRBD1 (5 bases). The CDR3 has 13 amino acids. Germline V gene data show CDR1 as SGHKS and CDR2 as YYEKEE (reference sequence). The germline V and J ends were trimmed by 0 bases and 5 bases, with 6 bases remaining between them.

The chain carries TRBV5-1 and TRBJ1-2; D remains ambiguous. The CDR3 is 12 amino acids. Deletions cut 0 bases from V and 10 bases from J, with 10 bases between. Germline values: CDR1 SGHRS, CDR2 YFSETQ. The CDR3 DNA reads as TGCGCCAGCAGCTTGGGATATGGCGTCTACACCTTC. Translating it yields CASSLGYGVYTF.

The chain uses TRBV20-1 and TRBJ2-3; D call uncertain. This CDR3 is 15 amino acids long. CDR1 is DFQATT and CDR2 is SNEGSKA in the germline V gene (reference sequence). Trimming took 5 bases from V and 0 from J, leaving 15 bases between them. The CDR3 DNA is TGCAGTGCTGGAGCGAGACGTCTGAGCACAGATACGCAGTATTTT. It is translated as CSAGARRLSTDTQYF.

This clonotype was counted a few times. The chain employs TRBV5-1 and TRBJ2-1; 13 bases align to TRBD2. Germline CDR1 is SGHRS and CDR2 is YFSETQ. Germline trimming cut 4 bases from V and 12 bases from J; bases unmatched to any gene: 10. This CDR3 region has 15 residues. CDR3 sequence: CASSPGLAGAMAQFF. CDR3 bases: TGCGCCAGCAGCCCTGGACTAGCGGGAGCCATGGCGCAGTTCTTC.

The V gene is TRBV3-1, the J gene TRBJ2-2; D may correspond to TRBD1 or TRBD2 (5 bases each). The CDR3 covers 14 residues. V shed 6 bases and J shed 2 bases, with 10 bases lying between them. CDR1 and CDR2 (germline): LGHDT, YNNKEL (reference sequence). For the CDR3, the DNA is TGTGCCAGCAGAAGGGACGTTAACACCGGGGAGCTGTTTTTT. This codes for CASRRDVNTGELFF.

This clonotype was counted at least ten times. The CDR3 is CASSYSGLTYEQYF. The DNA of the CDR3 is TGTGCCAGCAGTTACTCCGGACTGACCTACGAGCAGTACTTC. The chain links TRBV6-2 or TRBV6-3 to TRBJ2-7; a possible D gene is TRBD2 (5 bases). Per the germline V gene, CDR1 is MNHEY and CDR2 is SVGEGT. The CDR3 is 14 residues long. Trimming took 0 bases from V and 2 from J, leaving 8 bases between them.

This chain connects TRBV29-1 to TRBJ2-7; D gene uncertain. The CDR3 is 13 amino acids. The V and J ends lost 0 bases and 5 bases respectively, with 11 bases between them. CDR1 SQVTM and CDR2 ANQGSEA come from the germline V gene. CDR3 sequence (DNA): TGCAGCGTTGAAGATCGGATGGGCGACGAGCAGTACTTC. This sequence encodes CSVEDRMGDEQYF.

The chain recombines TRBV6-5 with TRBJ2-3; D is perhaps TRBD2 (5 bases). Deletions cut 2 bases from V and 2 bases from J, with 11 bases between. Germline values: CDR1 MNHEY, CDR2 SVGAGI. This CDR3 contains 15 residues. The chain's CDR3 is CASSYEGSHTDTQYF. The CDR3 DNA follows: TGTGCCAGCAGTTACGAGGGCTCACACACAGATACGCAGTATTTT.

The chain couples TRBV25-1 to TRBJ2-1; D is unclear. The CDR3 consists of 11 residues. V lost 4 bases and J 9 bases, leaving 7 bases between the germline ends. The germline V gene encodes CDR1 MGHDK and CDR2 SYGVNS. This chain's CDR3 is CASSGIREQFF. Here the CDR3 DNA reads TGTGCCAGCAGTGGGATACGTGAGCAGTTCTTC.

The chain recombines TRBV2 with TRBJ2-1, with D unclear. Trimming removed 3 bases at V and 8 bases at J, with 5 bases between. The CDR3 runs 11 residues. The germline gives CDR1 SNHLY, CDR2 FYNNEI. The CDR3 region has the DNA TGTGCCAGCAGTGACAGATATGAGCAGTTCTTC. It yields the protein CASSDRYEQFF.

The V and J genes are TRBV4-1 and TRBJ1-4; D is possibly TRBD1 (6 bases). This CDR3 has 14 residues. V was shortened by 9 bases and J by 0 bases, with 11 bases between the two germline ends. The germline CDR1 and CDR2 sequences are MGHRA and YSYEKL. The CDR3 coding sequence is TGCGCCAGTCAGGGGTGGGCAACTAATGAAAAACTGTTTTTT. Residues: CASQGWATNEKLFF.

This clonotype was found many times. This rearrangement joins TRBV9 to TRBJ2-1, with 9 bases identical to TRBD2. Unmatched junction bases numbered 10, after V lost 4 bases and J lost 5 bases. This CDR3 has 16 amino acids. Germline V CDR1 and CDR2: SGDLS, YYNGEE. The CDR3 DNA reads as TGTGCCAGCAGCCCCAGAGTAGCGGGGGCTAACAATGAGCAGTTCTTC. Encoded protein: CASSPRVAGANNEQFF. Full variable domain (rest looked up from reference TRBV9 and TRBJ2-1): DSGVTQTPKHLITATGQRVTLRCSPRSGDLSVYWYQQSLDQGLQFLIQYYNGEERAKGNILERFSAQQFPDLHSELNLSSLELGDSALYFCASSPRVAGANNEQFFGPGTRLTVL.

J is TRBJ2-1 and V is TRBV12-3 or TRBV12-4, with unresolved D. With 3 bases removed from V and 2 bases from J, the gap between germline ends came to 8 bases. This CDR3 has 14 amino acids. The CDR3 nucleotides are TGTGCCAGCAGTTTGTTGGGGACCTACAATGAGCAGTTCTTC. This codes for CASSLLGTYNEQFF.

The V and J genes are TRBV29-1 and TRBJ2-5; 11 bases agree with TRBD2. The germline V gene encodes CDR1 SQVTM and CDR2 ANQGSEA. V lost 3 bases and J lost 3; bases outside the gene matches: 9. The CDR3 is 16 amino acids. CDR3 sequence: CSVEGLAVNREETQYF. The DNA for the CDR3 is TGCAGCGTTGAGGGACTAGCGGTTAATAGGGAAGAGACCCAGTACTTC.

The chain couples TRBV20-1 to TRBJ1-5; the D is unclear. The CDR3 spans 15 residues. Trimming cost V 1 base and J 1 base, with 11 bases left between them. CDR1 DFQATT and CDR2 SNEGSKA come from the germline V gene (reference sequence). The CDR3 DNA is TGCAGTGCTAGAGGGGAGAGGGTGAGCAATCAGCCCCAGCATTTT. Translated: CSARGERVSNQPQHF.

The rearrangement joins TRBV20-1 to TRBJ2-7; tentative D call: TRBD1 (5 bases). Germline values: CDR1 DFQATT, CDR2 SNEGSKA (reference sequence). The CDR3 runs 8 residues. The CDR3 reads CIPDKQYF. CDR3 DNA: TGCATCCCGGACAAGCAGTACTTC.

This clonotype was detected only a few times. The chain carries TRBV6-2 or TRBV6-3 and TRBJ1-5; D is unclear. CDR1 and CDR2 (germline): MNHEY, SVGEGT. The CDR3 length is 12 residues. V was clipped by 4 bases and J by 6 bases, with 7 bases between them. Written as DNA, the CDR3 is TGTGCCAGCAGTTTAAGGATTCAGCCCCAGCATTTT. This translates into CASSLRIQPQHF.

The chain links TRBV20-1 to TRBJ2-2, with 9 bases identical to TRBD2. CDR3 size: 18 residues. Germline CDR1 DFQATT, CDR2 SNEGSKA (reference sequence). J was trimmed by 3 bases and V by 3 bases; bases with no gene match: 14. This CDR3 reads CSARVGASGIKDTGELFF. The DNA of the CDR3 is TGCAGTGCTAGGGTTGGGGCTAGCGGGATTAAGGACACCGGGGAGCTGTTTTTT.

This clonotype was counted only a few times. The J gene is TRBJ2-7, the V gene TRBV12-3 or TRBV12-4, with D tentatively TRBD1 (6 bases). V lost 3 bases and J lost 4, with 16 bases in between. The CDR3 is made up of 15 amino acids. CDR3 DNA sequence: TGTGCCAGCAGTTTTAGGGCAGGGGTTGAGTACGAGCAGTACTTC. This encodes CASSFRAGVEYEQYF.

This clonotype was counted a few times. This chain uses TRBV3-1 with TRBJ2-3; no reliable D call. Germline V gene sequence: CDR1 LGHDT, CDR2 YNNKEL (reference sequence). V was trimmed by 0 bases and J by 4 bases, leaving 8 bases between them. This CDR3 comprises 14 residues. DNA of the CDR3: TGTGCCAGCAGCCAAGAGGCTTTCCCAGATACGCAGTATTTT. The encoded protein is CASSQEAFPDTQYF.

The chain has TRBV5-1 and TRBJ2-6; D not certain. The CDR3 is 15 residues long. V dropped 2 bases and J dropped 4 bases, with 10 bases sitting between them. CDR1 and CDR2 from the germline V gene are SGHRS and YFSETQ. The CDR3 sequence is CASSLHLSGANVLTF. CDR3 nucleotide sequence: TGCGCCAGCAGCTTACACCTCTCCGGGGCCAACGTCCTGACTTTC.

The rearrangement joins TRBV11-2 to TRBJ2-7; TRBD1 might be the D (5 bases). V was shortened by 3 bases and J by 3 bases, with 12 bases between the two germline ends. The length of the CDR3 is 14 residues. Germline-derived CDR1 and CDR2 are SGHAT and FQNNGV. CDR3 sequence (DNA): TGTGCCAGCAGCTTTGGACACCCGGACTACGAGCAGTACTTC. This sequence encodes CASSFGHPDYEQYF.

This clonotype was seen a few times. The chain combines TRBV7-9 with TRBJ2-3, with 8 bases matching TRBD2. The CDR3 runs to 16 residues. The trim removed 2 bases at V and 1 base at J, leaving 5 bases unmatched. CDR1 is SEHNR and CDR2 is FQNEAQ in the germline V gene (reference sequence). The CDR3 is CASSLFARGGTDTQYF. As DNA, the CDR3 is TGTGCCAGCAGCTTATTTGCGCGGGGGGGCACAGATACGCAGTATTTT. Supplemented by reference TRBV7-9 and TRBJ2-3, the full variable domain reads DTGVSQNPRHKITKRGQNVTFRCDPISEHNRLYWYRQTLGQGPEFLTYFQNEAQLEKSRLLSDRFSAERPKGSFSTLEIQRTEQGDSAMYLCASSLFARGGTDTQYFGPGTRLTVL.

The chain couples TRBV20-1 to TRBJ1-1; D unclear. CDR1 and CDR2 from the germline V gene are DFQATT and SNEGSKA (reference sequence). V was clipped by 5 bases and J by 6 bases, with 10 bases between them. This CDR3 comprises 11 residues. The DNA for the CDR3 is TGCAGTGCTCCTGGGCTAGCTGAAGCTTTCTTT. Residues: CSAPGLAEAFF.